This T cell receptor beta chain appears in the sequencing data of a study of T cells in Graves' hyperthyroidism and ophthalmopathy. This clonotype was found many times. RNA transcripts gave rise to amplified TCR beta CDR3 regions. The primer set for the first-round RT-PCR of the TCR CDR3 was HTBI. TCRdb analysed the multiplex PCR reads with MiXCR anew, one entry per CDR3 protein. The table shows 200,000 to 250,000 distinct CDR3 sequences, with 16% occurring only once. From germline, CDR1 is DFQATT and CDR2 SNEGSKA (reference sequence). The V end lost 3 bases, the J end lost 3 bases, and 17 bases lay between the germline ends. The CDR3 covers 15 residues.

This rearrangement joins TRBV20-1 to TRBJ1-2; D is perhaps TRBD1 (5 bases). Sequenced sample: blood. The sequence was collected from a woman in her late teens or twenties with Graves' ophthalmopathy. The CDR3 DNA reads TGCAGTGCTAGTCGCGGGGGAGGAGGGGACTATGGCTACACCTTC. Translated: CSASRGGGGDYGYTF.